This TCR beta chain was observed in a study of OX40 agonist ivuxolimab in advanced cancers. Study-wide context: Dose-escalation patients were diagnosed with hepatocellular carcinoma, melanoma, renal cell cancer or head and neck cancer. Two cutaneous melanoma patients and one hepatocellular carcinoma patient, three in all, had partial responses.

Cycle 7 day 1, cycle 4 day 1, and baseline were the timepoints at which blood was sampled. This CDR3 is 14 amino acids long. V trimming: 4 bases; J trimming: 5 bases; junction bases outside the gene matches: 6. Germline V gene data show CDR1 as SQVTM and CDR2 as ANQGSEA. Whole-study results and caveats: There were, on average, more expanded clones in CD8+ T cells than in CD4+.

For this clone: Its antigen is undetermined.

TCRdb's copy holds only in-frame clones and misses some; the assay was immunoSEQ multiplex PCR. In the table there are 57,000 or so clones, approximately 86% of which are singletons. This chain joins TRBV29-1 and TRBJ2-3, with TRBD2 matching 10 bases. The sequence derives from an adult with an advanced solid tumor such as melanoma, head and neck, liver or kidney cancer. Source: CD4+ or CD8+ T cells sorted from blood, taken in a trial of the OX40 agonist ivuxolimab. The CDR3 region is CSVASGLARDTQYF. Here the CDR3 DNA reads TGCAGCGTTGCCTCGGGACTAGCGAGAGATACGCAGTATTTT.